These 21 T cell receptor beta chains came from one sample sequenced in a study of cytomegalovirus exposure and HLA in healthy donors. The PCR was carried out with 60 Vbeta primers and 13 Jbeta primers. This table comes from immunoSEQ multiplex PCR, and its TCRdb copy is limited to in-frame clones, with some not included. The sample consists of about 180,000 clones, around 81% of them appearing once. Sample: PBMCs. The receptors here all came from a woman aged 18-29 years in good health and CMV-seropositive.

The V call is TRBV30, the J call TRBJ1-2, with D possibly being TRBD1 (5 bases). Germline V CDR1 and CDR2: GTSNPN, SVGIG (reference sequence). This CDR3 contains 16 residues. V was pared by 1 base and J by 4 bases, with 19 bases between. The CDR3 loop reads CAWSDLGVGTSYGYTF. In nucleotides, the CDR3 is TGTGCCTGGAGTGATCTGGGGGTAGGGACTAGCTATGGCTACACCTTC.

CDR3 protein: CSVVVLGADTQYF. For the CDR3, the DNA is TGCAGCGTTGTGGTCTTAGGGGCAGATACGCAGTATTTT. The genes are TRBV29-1 and TRBJ2-3; possible D gene TRBD1, 5 bases. Per germline, CDR1 SQVTM and CDR2 ANQGSEA. Trimming shortened V by 4 bases and J by 4 bases, and 12 bases separated the two germline ends. This CDR3 has 13 residues.

This clone was picked up a small number of times. The chain carries TRBV29-1 and TRBJ1-2; tentative D call: TRBD1 (5 bases). CDR3 length: 12 amino acids. Between the trimmed V and J ends, which lost 3 bases and 7 bases, there was a span of 12 bases. CDR1 is SQVTM, CDR2 ANQGSEA, per germline. The CDR3 spells CSVEVEGAGYTF. The DNA for the CDR3 is TGCAGCGTTGAGGTAGAAGGGGCTGGCTACACCTTC. The full variable domain, rest sourced from reference TRBV29-1 and TRBJ1-2, is SAVISQKPSRDICQRGTSLTIQCQVDSQVTMMFWYRQQPGQSLTLIATANQGSEATYESGFVIDKFPISRPNLTFSTLTVSNMSPEDSSIYLCSVEVEGAGYTFGSGTRLTVV.

The V call is TRBV30, the J call TRBJ2-5; weak D call: TRBD1 (6 bases). In germline, CDR1 is GTSNPN, CDR2 SVGIG (reference sequence). V dropped 5 bases and J dropped 9 bases, with 16 bases sitting between them. The CDR3 has 12 residues. The DNA of the CDR3 is TGTGCCTGGTCTTGGGACCCAGGGGCCCAGTACTTC. This gives the protein CAWSWDPGAQYF.

This clone was seen just once. The gene calls are TRBV7-2 and TRBJ2-7, with TRBD2 matching over 9 bases. The CDR3 runs 14 residues. J was trimmed by 4 bases and V by 4 bases; bases with no gene match: 5. Germline V lookup: CDR1 SGHTA, CDR2 FQGNSA. DNA for the CDR3: TGTGCCAGCAGCTCAGGACTAGCGCGGTACGAGCAGTACTTC. It specifies CASSSGLARYEQYF.

This sequence joins TRBV6-5 and TRBJ2-7; no reliable D call. The CDR3 extends over 14 amino acids. The germline V gene encodes CDR1 MNHEY and CDR2 SVGAGI. Trimming took 4 bases from V and 3 from J, leaving 13 bases between them. CDR3 DNA sequence: TGTGCCAGCAGTTCCCCGGTGGTAGACTACGAGCAGTACTTC. Amino acid sequence: CASSSPVVDYEQYF.

The chain uses TRBV2 and TRBJ2-7; 10 bases align to TRBD1. Per the germline V gene, CDR1 is SNHLY and CDR2 is FYNNEI. V trimming: 6 bases; J trimming: 5 bases; junction bases outside the gene matches: 10. The CDR3 has 15 amino acids. The CDR3 nucleotides are TGTGCCAGCAGCTCCCCCGACAGGGGGCCCGACGAGCAGTACTTC. Its translation: CASSSPDRGPDEQYF.

This chain connects TRBV10-2 to TRBJ2-3; 10 nucleotides line up with TRBD1. This CDR3 region has 16 residues. The ends lost 8 bases at V and 6 bases at J; junction bases unmatched: 14. Germline V gene sequence: CDR1 WSHSY, CDR2 SAAADI. The CDR3 is CASLVWTGGDVDTQYF. The CDR3 DNA sequence: TGCGCCAGCCTCGTATGGACAGGGGGAGATGTCGATACGCAGTATTTT.

V gene TRBV4-2 combines with J gene TRBJ2-2, with TRBD2 as a possible D gene (5 bases). V dropped 0 bases and J dropped 0 bases, with 11 bases sitting between them. CDR3 length equals 17 residues. Germline values: CDR1 LGHNA, CDR2 YNFKEQ. CDR3 nucleotide sequence: TGTGCCAGCAGCCAAGACGAGAGGGAACCGAACACCGGGGAGCTGTTTTTT. Translated: CASSQDEREPNTGELFF.

The table lists this clone with a count of one. The V gene is TRBV7-8, the J gene TRBJ1-2, with 10 bases lining up with TRBD1. Germline V CDR1 and CDR2: SGHVS, FQNEAQ. The CDR3 sequence is 16 residues long. Trimming at V came to 5 bases and at J to 2 bases, leaving 8 bases not matched to a gene. CDR3 nucleotides: TGTGCCAGCAGCCGGGGACAGGGGACGTTCAACTATGGCTACACCTTC. Translation gives CASSRGQGTFNYGYTF.

This chain links TRBV7-2 with TRBJ1-5; 11 bases are a match to TRBD1. Germline CDR1 is SGHTA and CDR2 is FQGNSA. This CDR3 has 16 amino acids. The V and J ends lost 4 bases and 2 bases, in that order; junction bases with no gene match: 4. In DNA, the CDR3 is TGTGCCAGCAGCTGGACAGGGGGCCGGGGCAATCAGCCCCAGCATTTT. It specifies CASSWTGGRGNQPQHF. The full variable domain, completed using reference TRBV7-2 and TRBJ1-5, is GAGVSQSPSNKVTEKGKDVELRCDPISGHTALYWYRQSLGQGLEFLIYFQGNSAPDKSGLPSDRFSAERTGGSVSTLTIQRTQQEDSAVYLCASSWTGGRGNQPQHFGDGTRLSIL.

This chain links TRBV7-6 with TRBJ2-5; 10 bases match TRBD2. The length of the CDR3 is 15 residues. V was clipped by 8 bases and J by 5 bases; unmatched bases: 11. Germline CDR1 and CDR2: SGHVS and FNYEAQ. CDR3 residues: CASGRGAGGRETQYF. The CDR3 nucleotides read TGTGCCAGCGGCCGGGGAGCGGGGGGGCGGGAGACCCAGTACTTC.

This sequence joins TRBV4-1 and TRBJ2-3; D is possibly TRBD2 (6 bases). The CDR3 sequence is 11 residues long. With 2 bases removed from V and 12 bases from J, the gap between germline ends came to 9 bases. Germline CDR1 MGHRA, CDR2 YSYEKL. The CDR3 loop reads CASSQSGTQYF. The DNA of the CDR3 is TGCGCCAGCAGCCAATCAGGGACTCAGTATTTT.

This rearrangement joins TRBV25-1 to TRBJ2-1, with TRBD2 matching over 7 bases. This CDR3 spans 12 amino acids. V was pared by 8 bases and J by 8 bases, with 6 bases of the junction left unmatched. Germline assignment: CDR1 MGHDK and CDR2 SYGVNS. The CDR3 sequence is CASVWGGDEQFF. CDR3 nucleotides: TGTGCCAGCGTTTGGGGGGGGGATGAGCAGTTCTTC. Full variable domain (remainder filled in from reference TRBV25-1 and TRBJ2-1): EADIYQTPRYLVIGTGKKITLECSQTMGHDKMYWYQQDPGMELHLIHYSYGVNSTEKGDLSSESTVSRIRTEHFPLTLESARPSHTSQYLCASVWGGDEQFFGPGTRLTVL.

This clone was seen only a few times. J is TRBJ2-7 and V is TRBV7-9; 7 bases line up with TRBD2. CDR3 size: 14 residues. The germline CDR1 and CDR2 sequences are SEHNR and FQNEAQ (reference sequence). With 6 bases clipped from V and 6 bases from J, the junction kept 11 bases outside the gene matches. The CDR3 region is CASSAGDGRREQYF. The CDR3 nucleotides read TGTGCCAGCAGTGCGGGGGACGGTCGTCGCGAGCAGTACTTC.

This clone showed up just a few times. The rearrangement links TRBV5-1 to TRBJ2-2; TRBD2 matches at 7 bases. The ends lost 6 bases at V and 4 bases at J; junction bases unmatched: 6. The CDR3 has 14 residues. Germline-derived CDR1 and CDR2 are SGHRS and YFSETQ. The CDR3 loop is CASNVGGFTGELFF. The DNA for the CDR3 is TGCGCCAGCAATGTCGGGGGGTTCACCGGGGAGCTGTTTTTT.

This rearrangement joins TRBV6-4 to TRBJ2-3, with 11 bases identical to TRBD2. J lost 2 bases, V lost 0 bases, and 1 base had no gene match. The CDR3 length is 16 residues. Per germline, CDR1 MRHNA and CDR2 SNTAGT. This CDR3 reads CASSDSTSGDTDTQYF. CDR3 sequence (DNA): TGTGCCAGCAGTGACTCGACTAGCGGGGACACAGATACGCAGTATTTT.

The V gene is TRBV27, the J gene TRBJ1-5, with 9 bases fitting TRBD1. There are 15 residues in the CDR3. Germline CDR1 and CDR2: MNHEY and SMNVEV (reference sequence). V dropped 8 bases and J dropped 0; count of bases not matched to a gene: 5. CDR3 sequence: CASAGTGFSNQPQHF. CDR3 in DNA: TGTGCCAGCGCCGGGACAGGGTTTAGCAATCAGCCCCAGCATTTT.

The rearrangement links TRBV11-3 to TRBJ2-3; TRBD2 might be the D (6 bases). Germline CDR1 and CDR2: SGHNT and YENEEA. The CDR3 is 15 residues long. V lost 3 bases, J lost 2 bases, and 12 bases lay in between. CDR3 bases: TGTGCCAGCAGCTTGGGGGTAGCGGACACAGATACGCAGTATTTT. Translating gives CASSLGVADTDTQYF.

This clone was observed a single time. This chain connects TRBV29-1 to TRBJ1-2; possible D gene TRBD1, 5 bases. V dropped 4 bases and J dropped 10 bases, with 16 bases sitting between them. This CDR3 spans 12 amino acids. Germline lookup yields CDR1 SQVTM and CDR2 ANQGSEA. For the CDR3, the DNA is TGCAGCGTTGTCGAAGGGGCAGAGCTCTACACCTTC. It specifies CSVVEGAELYTF. Full variable domain (missing parts from reference TRBV29-1 and TRBJ1-2): SAVISQKPSRDICQRGTSLTIQCQVDSQVTMMFWYRQQPGQSLTLIATANQGSEATYESGFVIDKFPISRPNLTFSTLTVSNMSPEDSSIYLCSVVEGAELYTFGSGTRLTVV.

The CDR3 coding sequence is TGTGCCAGCAGTGAAGCGGAGGGGGACAGGGGAGCGGGTTCACCCCTCCACTTT. It encodes CASSEAEGDRGAGSPLHF. The V call is TRBV2, the J call TRBJ1-6, with 10 bases identical to TRBD1. The CDR3 runs to 18 residues. V was pared by 0 bases and J by 9 bases, with 11 bases of the junction left unmatched. CDR1 and CDR2 (germline): SNHLY, FYNNEI. The full variable domain, rest sourced from reference TRBV2 and TRBJ1-6, is EPEVTQTPSHQVTQMGQEVILRCVPISNHLYFYWYRQILGQKVEFLVSFYNNEISEKSEIFDDQFSVERPDGSNFTLKIRSTKLEDSAMYFCASSEAEGDRGAGSPLHFGNGTRLTVT.